One TCR beta chain is described in this entry. Its antigen is not identified. This record comes from a study of cytomegalovirus exposure and HLA in healthy donors. About the study: Unique TCR beta sequences numbering some 110 million came from around 180 million T cells in an earlier analysis. Study observations and caveats: Upon later analysis, HLA-associated TCR beta chains proved more clonally expanded than other, equally common chains. Accurate predictions that matched the HLA-A and HLA-B alleles of most subjects were reportedly made from TCR beta sequences.

PCR employed 60 Vbeta and 13 Jbeta primers. Some clones are missing from TCRdb's copy, which holds only in-frame ones; the method was immunoSEQ multiplex PCR. The data contain about 99,000 clones, 79% of them singletons. Trimming at V came to 5 bases and at J to 3 bases, leaving 6 bases not matched to a gene. The CDR3 length is 16 residues. From germline, CDR1 is SGHVS and CDR2 FNYEAQ. The receptor was derived from a male donor in good health and CMV-seropositive. The chain combines TRBV7-6 with TRBJ2-1; 11 bases fit TRBD2. The specimen was PBMCs. The CDR3 region is CASSQTSGALYNEQFF. CDR3 in DNA: TGTGCCAGCAGCCAGACTAGCGGGGCCCTCTACAATGAGCAGTTCTTC.